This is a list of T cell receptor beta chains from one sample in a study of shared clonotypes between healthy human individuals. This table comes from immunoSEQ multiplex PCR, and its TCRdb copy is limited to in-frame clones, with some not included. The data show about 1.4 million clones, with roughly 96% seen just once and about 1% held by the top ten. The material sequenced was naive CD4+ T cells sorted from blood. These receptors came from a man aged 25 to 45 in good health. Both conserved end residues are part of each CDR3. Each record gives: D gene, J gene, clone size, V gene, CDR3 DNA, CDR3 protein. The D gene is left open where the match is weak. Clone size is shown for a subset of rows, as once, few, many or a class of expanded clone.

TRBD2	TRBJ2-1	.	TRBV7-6	TGTGCCAGCAGCACCCGGGAGGGCGATGAGCAGTTCTTC	CASSTREGDEQFF
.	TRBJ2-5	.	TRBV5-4	TGTGCCAGCAGCCCATCCCCGATGGGGGAAGAGACCCAGTACTTC	CASSPSPMGEETQYF
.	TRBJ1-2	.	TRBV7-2	TGTGCCAGCAGCCCCCAGCGACAGAGGGCCTATGGCTACACCTTC	CASSPQRQRAYGYTF
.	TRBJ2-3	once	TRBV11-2	TGTGCCAGCAGCCCGACCCCGAGCGCAGATACGCAGTATTTT	CASSPTPSADTQYF
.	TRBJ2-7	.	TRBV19	TGTGCCAGTAGATCGGGTGACTACGAGCAGTACTTC	CASRSGDYEQYF
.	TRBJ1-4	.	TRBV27	TGTGCCAGCAGTTTCCTGAGGGGTAGGGCAACTAATGAAAAACTGTTTTTT	CASSFLRGRATNEKLFF
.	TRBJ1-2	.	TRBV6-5	TGTGCCAGCAGTTACTCGCTGGGATCCTATGGCTACACCTTC	CASSYSLGSYGYTF
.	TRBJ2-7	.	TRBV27	TGTGCCAGCAGTTTTATCGGCGGCCCCTACGAGCAGTACTTC	CASSFIGGPYEQYF
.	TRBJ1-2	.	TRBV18	TGTGCCAGCTCACCCAATCAGGTGACTAACTATGGCTACACCTTC	CASSPNQVTNYGYTF
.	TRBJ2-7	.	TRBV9	TGTGCCAGCAGCGTAGTACGGTTGCGGGGAACCTCCTACGAGCAGTACTTC	CASSVVRLRGTSYEQYF